These 7 T cell receptor beta chains were all obtained from the same sample, sequenced in a study of blood T cell repertoires in COVID-19. Repertoires were generated with immunoSEQ multiplex PCR, while TCRdb's copy carries only in-frame clones and drops some. The sample carries fewer than 90,000 clones, roughly 87% recorded once. The sequencing sample was made of peripheral blood. These receptors were obtained from a man aged 70-80 years with acute or convalescent COVID-19.

This chain joins TRBV4-1 and TRBJ2-6; weak D call: TRBD2 (6 bases). Germline-derived CDR1 and CDR2 are MGHRA and YSYEKL. CDR3 length equals 20 residues. Trimming took off 4 bases at V and 0 bases at J, with 22 bases between the two ends. CDR3 residues: CASSRRPPSGVDSGANVLTF. The CDR3 DNA follows: TGCGCCAGCAGCCGTCGCCCGCCCTCGGGGGTCGACTCTGGGGCCAACGTCCTGACTTTC.

This chain joins TRBV18 and TRBJ1-1; 11 bases are a match to TRBD1. Per the germline V gene, CDR1 is KGHSH and CDR2 is LQKENI. This CDR3 spans 16 amino acids. The J segment lost 6 bases and the V segment lost 3 bases, leaving 9 bases of the junction unmatched. The CDR3 DNA reads TGTGCCAGCTCACCGGACAGGGGGCGATGGGAATCTGAAGCTTTCTTT. It yields the protein CASSPDRGRWESEAFF.

The chain uses TRBV5-5 and TRBJ1-3; D may be TRBD1 (6 bases). V dropped 4 bases and J dropped 2 bases, with 16 bases sitting between them. Germline-derived CDR1 and CDR2 are SGHKS and YYEKEE (reference sequence). The CDR3 runs to 16 residues. The CDR3 is CASSETQGKAGNTIYF. The DNA for the CDR3 is TGTGCCAGCAGCGAAACCCAGGGGAAGGCTGGAAACACCATATATTTT.

This sequence joins TRBV7-2 and TRBJ1-5; 7 nucleotides line up with TRBD1. Looked up from germline, CDR1 is SGHTA and CDR2 is FQGNSA. J gave up 1 base and V 5 bases, and 5 bases lay outside the gene matches. The CDR3 spans 15 residues. CDR3 nucleotides: TGTGCCAGCAGCCCGCAGGGGGGAAGCAATCAGCCCCAGCATTTT. Translation: CASSPQGGSNQPQHF. Full variable domain (rest looked up from reference TRBV7-2 and TRBJ1-5): GAGVSQSPSNKVTEKGKDVELRCDPISGHTALYWYRQSLGQGLEFLIYFQGNSAPDKSGLPSDRFSAERTGGSVSTLTIQRTQQEDSAVYLCASSPQGGSNQPQHFGDGTRLSIL.

V usage is TRBV27 and J usage is TRBJ1-2; possibly TRBD1 for D (5 bases). CDR1 and CDR2 (germline): MNHEY, SMNVEV (reference sequence). This CDR3 is built from 14 residues. The V end lost 5 bases, the J end lost 0 bases, and 10 bases lay between the germline ends. The CDR3 coding sequence is TGTGCCAGCAGTCACGACAGTGCTAACTATGGCTACACCTTC. This gives the protein CASSHDSANYGYTF.

The V and J genes are TRBV14 and TRBJ1-1; no firm D call. This CDR3 is 14 amino acids long. The germline V gene encodes CDR1 SGHDN and CDR2 FVKESK. Trimming removed 3 bases from V and 2 bases from J, with 10 bases in between. The CDR3 sequence: CASSHLPGNTEAFF. The CDR3 DNA is TGTGCCAGCAGCCATTTGCCGGGAAACACTGAAGCTTTCTTT.

J is TRBJ2-3 and V is TRBV10-3, with 10 bases identical to TRBD2. V gave up 2 bases and J gave up 2 bases; unmatched junction bases: 4. Per the germline V gene, CDR1 is ENHRY and CDR2 is SYGVKD. CDR3 length equals 16 residues. The CDR3 DNA reads TGTGCCATCAGTGAGCGGACTAGCGGCCCCACAGATACGCAGTATTTT. Its protein product is CAISERTSGPTDTQYF.